The subject of this entry is one T cell receptor (beta chain). This record belongs to a study of blood T cell repertoires in COVID-19. About the research overall: Researchers got acute and convalescent COVID-19 samples from the United States, Italy and Spain. PBMCs, B-cell-depleted T cells, or T cells provided the cDNA or gDNA that made up the material.

Study processing details: It was from reference gene primer amplification that nucleated cell counts were estimated. Libraries were prepared by immunoSEQ multiplex PCR; TCRdb keeps only in-frame clonotypes and omits some of them. V, J and clone size are those of that table, while D and trimming were read from the DNA. The sample carries around 130,000 clones, about 83% recorded once. Sequenced: peripheral blood. The sequence was collected from a woman aged 45-59 years with acute or convalescent COVID-19.

CDR3 in amino acids: CASSPRNRGLAGANVLTF. In DNA, the CDR3 is TGTGCCAGCAGCCCGAGGAACAGGGGACTTGCTGGGGCCAACGTCCTGACTTTC. This chain links TRBV9 with TRBJ2-6; tentatively, D is TRBD1 (7 bases). The germline V gene has CDR1 SGDLS and CDR2 YYNGEE. The CDR3 runs 18 residues. Trimming shortened V by 4 bases and J by 2 bases, and 19 bases separated the two germline ends.